Reported below is one T cell receptor (beta chain). These data belong to a study of blood T cell repertoires in COVID-19. Study-level background: Collection of acute and convalescent COVID-19 samples took place in the United States, Italy and Spain. The analysed material was cDNA or gDNA that came from T cells, B-cell-depleted T cells, or PBMCs.

CDR1 SGHRS and CDR2 YFSETQ come from the germline V gene. The CDR3 is 16 amino acids. After removal of 1 base from V and 2 bases from J, the junction contained 5 bases not matched to a gene. As processed by the authors: The authors estimated nucleated cell counts from reference gene primer amplification. Data came from immunoSEQ multiplex PCR; TCRdb stores just in-frame clones and leaves some out. V and J calls and clone size are copied from that table; D and trimming were computed from the DNA. The sample yields fewer than 250,000 clones, more than 85% seen once. The chain carries TRBV5-1 and TRBJ2-2; 7 bases fit TRBD2. The sequenced sample consisted of peripheral blood. This receptor was identified in a man aged 25-40 years with acute or convalescent COVID-19. CDR3 sequence: CASSLTAGENTGELFF. The CDR3 DNA sequence: TGCGCCAGCAGCTTGACGGCGGGGGAAAACACCGGGGAGCTGTTTTTT.